What follows are 23 T cell receptor beta chains derived from one specimen sequenced in a study of spatial heterogeneity in lung cancer. TCRdb used MiXCR to reprocess the 5' RACE reads, holding one entry per CDR3 protein. The sample yields tens of thousands of distinct CDR3 sequences, around 7.3% seen once. Time point given: sample taken at primary tumor resection. The sequencing here drew on PBMCs, taken at surgery. These receptors came from a male donor with early-stage non-small cell lung cancer.

A few counts support this clonotype. The gene calls are TRBV9 and TRBJ2-3, with D unclear. The germline V gene encodes CDR1 SGDLS and CDR2 YYNGEE. The CDR3 has 13 amino acids. V gave up 3 bases and J gave up 4 bases, with 9 bases separating them. As DNA, the CDR3 is TGTGCCAGCAGCGCCTCTGGGGCAGATACGCAGTATTTT. Its protein is CASSASGADTQYF.

This clonotype was counted ten times or more. The gene calls are TRBV19 and TRBJ2-1; the D gene is possibly TRBD1 (6 bases). The length of the CDR3 is 16 residues. Trimming cost V 3 bases and J 2 bases, with 14 bases left between them. The germline gives CDR1 LNHDA, CDR2 SQIVND (reference sequence). This chain's CDR3 is CASSIFLPGAYNEQFF. In nucleotides, the CDR3 is TGTGCCAGTAGTATCTTCCTTCCAGGGGCCTACAATGAGCAGTTCTTC.

This clonotype was found many times. CDR3 coding DNA: TGTGCCAGCGGCGCGGGGCTGGCCCAGTACTTC. Amino acid sequence: CASGAGLAQYF. V usage is TRBV7-2 and J usage is TRBJ2-5; D might be TRBD2 (6 bases). V lost 8 bases and J lost 9, with 13 bases in between. The CDR3 is made up of 11 amino acids. Per the germline V gene, CDR1 is SGHTA and CDR2 is FQGNSA.

This clonotype was found many times. This sequence joins TRBV12-3 or TRBV12-4 and TRBJ1-6; D is ambiguous. V was shortened by 1 base and J by 9 bases, with 4 bases between the two germline ends. CDR3 length: 12 amino acids. The CDR3 DNA sequence: TGTGCCAGCAGTTTAGGGTTTTCACCCCTCCACTTT. This codes for CASSLGFSPLHF.

This sequence joins TRBV5-1 and TRBJ2-2; 11 nucleotides line up with TRBD2. This CDR3 comprises 16 residues. The J segment lost 6 bases and the V segment lost 2 bases, leaving 6 bases of the junction unmatched. Germline CDR1 is SGHRS and CDR2 is YFSETQ. For the CDR3, the DNA is TGCGCCAGCAGCTTACTAGCGGGAGCGATTGCCGGGGAGCTGTTTTTT. This encodes CASSLLAGAIAGELFF.

This clonotype was counted only a few times. The chain carries TRBV7-7 and TRBJ2-7; D gene uncertain. The CDR3 loop spans 13 amino acids. Germline loops: CDR1 SSHAT, CDR2 FNYEAQ (reference sequence). V gave up 5 bases and J gave up 7 bases, with 15 bases separating them. CDR3 in DNA: TGTGCCAGCAGCACCCGACCGTCGATGGAGCAGTACTTC. It yields the protein CASSTRPSMEQYF.

This clonotype has only a few counts. J is TRBJ2-7 and V is TRBV10-3; 12 nucleotides agree with TRBD1. This CDR3 has 15 residues. The germline gives CDR1 ENHRY, CDR2 SYGVKD. Trimming cost V 5 bases and J 2 bases; bases outside gene matches: 4. CDR3 DNA sequence: TGTGCCATCAGTCCAGGGACAGGGGGCACCTACGAGCAGTACTTC. It codes for CAISPGTGGTYEQYF.

The chain is built from TRBV12-3 or TRBV12-4 and TRBJ2-2; no clear D gene. The CDR3 length is 11 residues. V lost 4 bases to trimming and J lost 7 bases, with 4 bases between them. This CDR3 is CASSSVGELFF. The CDR3 coding sequence is TGTGCCAGCAGTTCCGTCGGGGAGCTGTTTTTT.

This clonotype appeared many times. The rearrangement joins TRBV20-1 to TRBJ1-6; weak D call: TRBD1 (5 bases). CDR1 is DFQATT and CDR2 is SNEGSKA in the germline V gene (reference sequence). The ends were cut back, 0 bases at V and 9 bases at J, with 15 bases in the middle. The CDR3 runs to 15 residues. In nucleotides, the CDR3 is TGCAGTGCTAGAGATGGGGCAGGTTTTACTTCACCCCTCCACTTT. Translation gives CSARDGAGFTSPLHF.

This clonotype was seen repeatedly, ten times or more. The rearrangement links TRBV12-3 or TRBV12-4 to TRBJ2-1, with D tentatively TRBD2 (5 bases). V lost 7 bases, J lost 0 bases, and 16 bases lay in between. The CDR3 totals 16 residues. CDR3 bases: TGTGCCAGCACCCCCTGGAGCGGAAGCTCCTACAATGAGCAGTTCTTC. It yields the protein CASTPWSGSSYNEQFF.

This clonotype was found a few times. The V gene is TRBV6-6, the J gene TRBJ2-6; 7 positions match TRBD2. The CDR3 runs to 17 residues. J was trimmed by 0 bases and V by 2 bases; bases with no gene match: 4. CDR1 is MNHNY, CDR2 SVGAGI, per germline (reference sequence). The CDR3 is CASSYREGDSGANVLTF. CDR3 bases: TGTGCCAGCAGTTACAGGGAGGGAGACTCTGGGGCCAACGTCCTGACTTTC.

The chain has TRBV7-9 and TRBJ2-7, with no clear D. The CDR3 sequence is 14 residues long. Germline loops: CDR1 SEHNR, CDR2 FQNEAQ (reference sequence). V lost 2 bases and J lost 7, with 15 bases in between. This CDR3 is CASSLPYPYVEQYF. DNA of the CDR3: TGTGCCAGCAGCTTACCCTACCCCTACGTGGAGCAGTACTTC.

This clonotype was counted many times. The chain couples TRBV5-5 to TRBJ1-1; D remains unclear. V lost 1 base and J lost 1, with 14 bases in between. The CDR3 consists of 16 residues. Germline assignment: CDR1 SGHKS and CDR2 YYEKEE (reference sequence). CDR3 coding DNA: TGTGCCAGCAGCTTGAGTATGATCGTCCCGAACACTGAAGCTTTCTTT. It codes for CASSLSMIVPNTEAFF.

The table lists this clonotype with many counts. This chain connects TRBV7-2 to TRBJ2-3; no clear D gene. Per the germline V gene, CDR1 is SGHTA and CDR2 is FQGNSA. The CDR3 covers 16 residues. With 2 bases removed from V and 2 bases from J, the gap between germline ends came to 14 bases. CDR3 residues: CASSLTSAASTDTQYF. CDR3 sequence (DNA): TGTGCCAGCAGCTTAACGTCGGCGGCCTCCACAGATACGCAGTATTTT.

Only a few counts were recorded for this clonotype. The chain uses TRBV7-6 and TRBJ2-7, with 8 bases lining up with TRBD2. V was pared by 5 bases and J by 6 bases, with 12 bases of the junction left unmatched. The CDR3 has 15 amino acids. CDR1 is SGHVS and CDR2 is FNYEAQ in the germline V gene. CDR3 sequence: CASSRYVGLVVEQYF. DNA of the CDR3: TGTGCCAGCAGCCGATACGTGGGACTAGTCGTCGAGCAGTACTTC.

This clonotype has ten or more counts. This rearrangement joins TRBV4-1 to TRBJ2-1, with a possible D match to TRBD2 (6 bases). V was shortened by 4 bases and J by 5 bases, with 15 bases between the two germline ends. Germline V gene lookup returns CDR1 MGHRA and CDR2 YSYEKL. The CDR3 runs to 15 residues. The CDR3: CASSPRERPDNEQFF. CDR3 nucleotide sequence: TGCGCCAGCAGCCCTCGGGAGCGGCCCGACAATGAGCAGTTCTTC.

The table lists this clonotype with a few counts. V and J are TRBV27 and TRBJ2-5; 14 nucleotides line up with TRBD2. V was pared by 5 bases and J by 3 bases, with 11 bases of the junction left unmatched. The CDR3 runs to 18 residues. Looked up from germline, CDR1 is MNHEY and CDR2 is SMNVEV (reference sequence). CDR3 nucleotide sequence: TGTGCCAGCAGTCCCCGGCCGAGGGGACTAGCGGGAGAAGAGACCCAGTACTTC. Translating gives CASSPRPRGLAGEETQYF.

This clonotype was detected ten times or more. V and J are TRBV6-2 or TRBV6-3 and TRBJ2-2, with 10 bases lining up with TRBD2. The V gene's germline CDR1 is MNHEY and CDR2 SVGEGT. The CDR3 runs to 17 residues. J was trimmed by 7 bases and V by 8 bases; bases with no gene match: 16. The CDR3 spells CASALGLAGVRGGELFF. CDR3 sequence (DNA): TGTGCCAGCGCCCTTGGGCTAGCGGGAGTGAGGGGCGGGGAGCTGTTTTTT.

This clonotype was observed many times. The chain joins TRBV28 to TRBJ1-2, with 7 bases that match TRBD1. Germline CDR1 MDHEN, CDR2 SYDVKM. V lost 5 bases to trimming and J lost 6 bases; unmatched junction nucleotides: 9. The CDR3 has 14 residues. CDR3 DNA sequence: TGTGCCAGCAGTCCGGCGGGGACAGCACATGGCTACACCTTC. This sequence encodes CASSPAGTAHGYTF.

This clonotype came up many times. For the CDR3, the DNA is TGTGCCAGCAGTTTAACACTAGCGGGAGGGCCCGGGGAGCTGTTTTTT. Translation gives CASSLTLAGGPGELFF. The chain uses TRBV27 and TRBJ2-2, with TRBD2 matching 13 bases. The J segment lost 6 bases and the V segment lost 2 bases, leaving 3 bases of the junction unmatched. Looked up from germline, CDR1 is MNHEY and CDR2 is SMNVEV (reference sequence). The CDR3 runs to 16 residues.

This clonotype was observed many times. The V call is TRBV14, the J call TRBJ2-1; perhaps TRBD2 as D (5 bases). The CDR3 consists of 13 residues. V was shortened by 4 bases and J by 9 bases, with 13 bases between the two germline ends. Germline V gene sequence: CDR1 SGHDN, CDR2 FVKESK. The CDR3 loop is CASSRGIRGEQFF. CDR3 in DNA: TGTGCCAGCAGCCGAGGGATCCGGGGTGAGCAGTTCTTC.

In this sample, this clonotype turned up a few times. This rearrangement joins TRBV5-1 to TRBJ2-3; D not resolved. V was cut by 3 bases and J by 3 bases, with 8 bases left in between. The CDR3 covers 13 residues. CDR1 and CDR2 (germline): SGHRS, YFSETQ. CDR3 DNA: TGCGCCAGCAGCTGGGGTGGTACAGATACGCAGTATTTT. Residues: CASSWGGTDTQYF.

This clonotype was seen ten or more times. The J gene is TRBJ2-7, the V gene TRBV24-1; tentatively, D is TRBD2 (6 bases). Between the trimmed V and J ends, which lost 4 bases and 6 bases, there was a span of 15 bases. The CDR3 loop spans 14 amino acids. Per the germline V gene, CDR1 is KGHDR and CDR2 is SFDVKD. This CDR3 is CATSDRYLGGEQYF. The CDR3 DNA sequence: TGTGCCACCAGTGACCGCTATTTGGGAGGCGAGCAGTACTTC.